This T cell receptor beta chain was sequenced during a study of blood T cell repertoires in COVID-19. Whole-study context: Sources were T cells, B-cell-depleted T cells, or PBMCs; the material itself was cDNA or gDNA.

In the original analysis: Reference gene primer amplification gave nucleated cell count estimates. The method was immunoSEQ multiplex PCR; TCRdb's version includes in-frame clones alone and lacks a portion of them. That table supplies the V and J calls and clone size; D and trimming were determined from the DNA. The data hold about 410,000 clones, with around 91% observed a single time. As to this clone: The sample contains more than one DNA sequence encoding this CDR3.

This clonotype originated in a middle-aged woman with COVID-19, enrolled during active disease. The sequencing sample was made of peripheral blood.

CDR3 bases: TGCGCCAGCAGCTCACAGGGACAAGAGACCCAGTACTTC. It yields the protein CASSSQGQETQYF. This chain links TRBV5-1 with TRBJ2-5; D is perhaps TRBD1 (6 bases). Germline V CDR1 and CDR2: SGHRS, YFSETQ. The V gene lost 3 bases and the J gene lost 2 bases, with 8 bases spanning the gap. CDR3 length: 13 amino acids.